The 14 T cell receptor beta chains below were found in one sample sequenced in a study of blood T cell repertoires in COVID-19. The protocol was immunoSEQ multiplex PCR, while the TCRdb copy is restricted to in-frame clones and leaves out a portion. Found here are under 200,000 clones, roughly four fifths of them singletons; the top ten hold 9.5% to 12%. The sequenced material came from PBMCs or T cells enriched from blood (not recorded which). The origin of the receptors is a man aged 50 to 59 who had recovered from COVID-19.

This chain links TRBV11-3 with TRBJ2-7, with 9 positions matching TRBD2. CDR3 length: 20 amino acids. Germline loops: CDR1 SGHNT, CDR2 YENEEA. With V trimmed by 1 base and J by 2 bases, 18 bases remained unmatched. CDR3 sequence reads: CASSLVMRGGDYLPPYEQYF. CDR3 sequence (DNA): TGTGCCAGCAGCTTAGTCATGCGGGGGGGCGATTATTTGCCGCCCTACGAGCAGTACTTC.

This clone turned up a few times. This chain joins TRBV19 and TRBJ1-1; no reliable D call. CDR3 size: 15 residues. Germline lookup yields CDR1 LNHDA and CDR2 SQIVND (reference sequence). Trimming removed 4 bases at V and 6 bases at J, with 18 bases between. CDR3 in amino acids: CASSTESPSDSEAFF. CDR3 nucleotide sequence: TGTGCCAGTAGTACCGAATCCCCATCGGACTCTGAAGCTTTCTTT.

V is TRBV18 and J is TRBJ2-7; D perhaps matches TRBD1 (6 bases). The CDR3 contains 14 residues. The germline CDR1 and CDR2 sequences are KGHSH and LQKENI. V was cut by 3 bases and J by 0 bases, with 9 bases left in between. CDR3 loop: CASSPTGSSYEQYF. The CDR3 DNA reads as TGTGCCAGCTCACCCACAGGGAGCTCCTACGAGCAGTACTTC.

The rearrangement uses TRBV7-6 and TRBJ2-5, with D tentatively TRBD1 (5 bases). This CDR3 contains 16 residues. Between the trimmed V and J ends, which lost 1 base and 1 base, there was a span of 13 bases. CDR1 and CDR2 from the germline V gene are SGHVS and FNYEAQ. The DNA for the CDR3 is TGTGCCAGCAGCTTAGAGGGCGGAAGGGGCCAAGAGACCCAGTACTTC. Its translation is CASSLEGGRGQETQYF.

The V call is TRBV3-1 (or the pseudogene TRBV3-2), the J call TRBJ1-3; D is possibly TRBD1 (5 bases). Trimming took 2 bases from V and 2 from J, leaving 16 bases between them. CDR1 is LGHDT and CDR2 is YNNKEL in the germline V gene (reference sequence). The CDR3 runs to 17 residues. This CDR3 is CASSQSGSGGTGNTIYF. CDR3 coding DNA: TGTGCCAGCAGCCAAAGCGGGTCGGGGGGAACTGGAAACACCATATATTTT.

V and J are TRBV28 and TRBJ2-1; 8 nucleotides agree with TRBD2. The CDR3 has 15 residues. Germline values: CDR1 MDHEN, CDR2 SYDVKM. Losses at the gene ends were 5 bases for V and 7 bases for J; bases not matched to a gene: 10. The CDR3, as DNA: TGTGCCAGCAGTAGATCCGGGACTAGGGGGAATGAGCAGTTCTTC. It encodes CASSRSGTRGNEQFF.

The V gene is TRBV19, the J gene TRBJ1-5; no firm D call. V was cut by 3 bases and J by 0 bases, with 12 bases left in between. Germline loops: CDR1 LNHDA, CDR2 SQIVND (reference sequence). This CDR3 has 16 amino acids. In DNA form, the CDR3 reads TGTGCCAGTAGTATTCGGGTACAAAATAGCAATCAGCCCCAGCATTTT. The encoded protein is CASSIRVQNSNQPQHF.

This clone appeared a single time. This chain joins TRBV7-2 and TRBJ2-1; no clear D. CDR3 size: 14 residues. V dropped 5 bases and J dropped 7 bases, with 15 bases sitting between them. Germline CDR1 SGHTA, CDR2 FQGNSA. CDR3 sequence (DNA): TGTGCCAGCAGCACACCCCCCTCTTGGAATGAGCAGTTCTTC. It specifies CASSTPPSWNEQFF.

The chain is built from TRBV10-2 and TRBJ1-4; unclear D gene. The V gene lost 3 bases and the J gene lost 0 bases, with 5 bases spanning the gap. Germline V gene sequence: CDR1 WSHSY, CDR2 SAAADI. The CDR3 contains 14 residues. The CDR3 DNA sequence: TGCGCCAGCAGTGAAGTAGCAACTAATGAAAAACTGTTTTTT. As protein: CASSEVATNEKLFF.

The gene calls are TRBV28 and TRBJ2-1; no clear D gene. The germline V gene encodes CDR1 MDHEN and CDR2 SYDVKM. V was clipped by 7 bases and J by 12 bases, with 16 bases between them. This CDR3 region has 12 residues. Written as DNA, the CDR3 is TGTGCCAGCACTGACTCCGCCCTAGGGCAGTTCTTC. Translation gives CASTDSALGQFF.

The chain employs TRBV7-9 and TRBJ2-3; weak D call: TRBD1 (6 bases). The CDR3 extends over 16 amino acids. The germline gives CDR1 SEHNR, CDR2 FQNEAQ (reference sequence). V lost 5 bases and J lost 4, with 19 bases in between. The CDR3 region has the DNA TGTGCCAGCAGCGCAACAGGGATGGGCCATTCAGATACGCAGTATTTT. Its protein product is CASSATGMGHSDTQYF.

V usage is TRBV3-1 (or the pseudogene TRBV3-2) and J usage is TRBJ1-2; 7 bases agree with TRBD1. Germline CDR1 and CDR2: LGHDT and YNNKEL (reference sequence). V shed 4 bases, J shed 0 bases, and the junction held 11 bases outside the gene matches. This CDR3 comprises 17 residues. The CDR3 reads CASSRGGGQYSNYGYTF. CDR3 nucleotides: TGTGCCAGCAGCCGAGGGGGCGGGCAGTACTCTAACTATGGCTACACCTTC.

J is TRBJ1-1 and V is TRBV2, with 7 bases identical to TRBD1. The CDR3 length is 12 residues. Germline lookup yields CDR1 SNHLY and CDR2 FYNNEI. V gave up 7 bases and J gave up 5 bases; unmatched junction bases: 4. CDR3 sequence: CASIGGRTEAFF. The CDR3 DNA is TGTGCCAGCATAGGGGGCAGGACTGAAGCTTTCTTT.

The V and J genes are TRBV7-2 and TRBJ1-2; D gene unclear. This CDR3 contains 15 residues. V lost 2 bases to trimming and J lost 8 bases, with 18 bases between them. Germline lookup yields CDR1 SGHTA and CDR2 FQGNSA. CDR3 in DNA: TGTGCCAGCAGCTTACTGTCACCTACTCAGCGGGGCTACACCTTC. Translating it yields CASSLLSPTQRGYTF.